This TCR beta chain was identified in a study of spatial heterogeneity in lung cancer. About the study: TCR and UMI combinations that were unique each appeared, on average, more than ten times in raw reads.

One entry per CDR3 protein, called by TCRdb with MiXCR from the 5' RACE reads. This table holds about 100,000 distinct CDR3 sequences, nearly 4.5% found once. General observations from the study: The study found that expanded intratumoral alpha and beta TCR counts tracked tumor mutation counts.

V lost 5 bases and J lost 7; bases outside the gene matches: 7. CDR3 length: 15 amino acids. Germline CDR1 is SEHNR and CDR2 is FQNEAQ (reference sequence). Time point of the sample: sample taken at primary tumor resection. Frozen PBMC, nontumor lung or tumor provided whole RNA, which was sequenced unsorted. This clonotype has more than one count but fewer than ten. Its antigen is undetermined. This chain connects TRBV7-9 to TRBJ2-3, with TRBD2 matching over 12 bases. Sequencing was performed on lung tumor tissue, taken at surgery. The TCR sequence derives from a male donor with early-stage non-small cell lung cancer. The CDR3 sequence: CASSLRTSGKNTQYF. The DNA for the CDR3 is TGTGCCAGCAGCCTTCGGACTAGCGGGAAAAATACGCAGTATTTT.